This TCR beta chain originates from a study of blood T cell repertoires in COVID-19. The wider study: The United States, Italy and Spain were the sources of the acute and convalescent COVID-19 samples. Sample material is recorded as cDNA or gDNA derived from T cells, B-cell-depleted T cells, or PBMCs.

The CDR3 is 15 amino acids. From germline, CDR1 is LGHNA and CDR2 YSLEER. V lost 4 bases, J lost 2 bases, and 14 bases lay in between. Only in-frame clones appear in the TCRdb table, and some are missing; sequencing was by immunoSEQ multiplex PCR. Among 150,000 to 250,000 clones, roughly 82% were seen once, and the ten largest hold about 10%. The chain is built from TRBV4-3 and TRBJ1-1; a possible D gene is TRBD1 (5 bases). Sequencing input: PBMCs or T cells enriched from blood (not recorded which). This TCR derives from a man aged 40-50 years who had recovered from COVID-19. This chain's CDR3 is CASSPYWQGNTEAFF. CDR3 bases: TGCGCCAGCAGCCCCTACTGGCAGGGCAACACTGAAGCTTTCTTT.